The clone carrying this T cell receptor (beta chain) appeared many times. Its antigen is undetermined. Ophthalmopathy cases scored 3 or more on the Clinical Activity Score and 4 or more on NOSPECS grade, with duration below 3 months. Amplification targeted TCR beta CDR3 regions from RNA transcripts. During a first-round RT-PCR of the TCR CDR3, the HTBI primer set was used. Via MiXCR, TCRdb re-called the multiplex PCR reads, giving one row per CDR3 protein. The profile shows about 530,000 distinct CDR3 sequences, 17% of them singletons. The sample originates from a study of T cells in Graves' hyperthyroidism and ophthalmopathy. Points from the study as a whole: Expanded thyroid clonotypes (above 0.001) were mostly also found in blood. The model's output predicted ophthalmopathy at a median of roughly 6.9 months prior to onset.

The TCR sequence derives from a woman under 30 with Graves' ophthalmopathy. Specimen: blood.

This CDR3 reads CASSPFTSGANVLTF. The CDR3 DNA sequence: TGTGCCAGCAGCCCATTTACCTCTGGGGCCAACGTCCTGACTTTC. The chain links TRBV11-2 to TRBJ2-6; no definite D call. This CDR3 has 15 residues. Germline CDR1 SGHAT, CDR2 FQNNGV. Trimming removed 5 bases at V and 0 bases at J, with 8 bases between.